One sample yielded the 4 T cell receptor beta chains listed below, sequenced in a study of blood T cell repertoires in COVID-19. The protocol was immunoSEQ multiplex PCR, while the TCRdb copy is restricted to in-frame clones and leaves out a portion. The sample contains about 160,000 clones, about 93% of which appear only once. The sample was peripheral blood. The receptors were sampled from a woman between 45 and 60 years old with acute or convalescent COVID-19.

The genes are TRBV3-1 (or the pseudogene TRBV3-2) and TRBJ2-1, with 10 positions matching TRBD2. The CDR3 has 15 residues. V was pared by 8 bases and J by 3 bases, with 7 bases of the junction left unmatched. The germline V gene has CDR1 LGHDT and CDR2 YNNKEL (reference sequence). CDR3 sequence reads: CASVGRTSGYNEQFF. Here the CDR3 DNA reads TGTGCCAGCGTCGGAAGGACTAGCGGCTACAATGAGCAGTTCTTC.

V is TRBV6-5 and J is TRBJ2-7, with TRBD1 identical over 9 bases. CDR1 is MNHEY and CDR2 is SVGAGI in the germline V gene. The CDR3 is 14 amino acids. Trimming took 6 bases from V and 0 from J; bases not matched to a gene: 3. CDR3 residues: CASRPGQGSYEQYF. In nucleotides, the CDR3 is TGTGCCAGCAGACCGGGACAGGGCTCCTACGAGCAGTACTTC.

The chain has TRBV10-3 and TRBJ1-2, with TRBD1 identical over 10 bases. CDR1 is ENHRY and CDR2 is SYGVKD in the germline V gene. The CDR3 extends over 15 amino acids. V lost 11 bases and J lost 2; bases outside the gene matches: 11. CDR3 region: CAARPGTGANYGYTF. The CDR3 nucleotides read TGTGCCGCCCGCCCCGGGACAGGGGCAAACTATGGCTACACCTTC.

The CDR3 is CASSQLGQGAQKLFF. In nucleotides, the CDR3 is TGTGCCAGCAGCCAACTAGGACAGGGGGCGCAAAAACTGTTTTTT. The chain combines TRBV3-1 (or the pseudogene TRBV3-2) with TRBJ1-4; 11 positions match TRBD1. CDR1 is LGHDT, CDR2 YNNKEL, per germline (reference sequence). This CDR3 spans 15 amino acids. V lost 2 bases and J lost 9; bases outside the gene matches: 5.